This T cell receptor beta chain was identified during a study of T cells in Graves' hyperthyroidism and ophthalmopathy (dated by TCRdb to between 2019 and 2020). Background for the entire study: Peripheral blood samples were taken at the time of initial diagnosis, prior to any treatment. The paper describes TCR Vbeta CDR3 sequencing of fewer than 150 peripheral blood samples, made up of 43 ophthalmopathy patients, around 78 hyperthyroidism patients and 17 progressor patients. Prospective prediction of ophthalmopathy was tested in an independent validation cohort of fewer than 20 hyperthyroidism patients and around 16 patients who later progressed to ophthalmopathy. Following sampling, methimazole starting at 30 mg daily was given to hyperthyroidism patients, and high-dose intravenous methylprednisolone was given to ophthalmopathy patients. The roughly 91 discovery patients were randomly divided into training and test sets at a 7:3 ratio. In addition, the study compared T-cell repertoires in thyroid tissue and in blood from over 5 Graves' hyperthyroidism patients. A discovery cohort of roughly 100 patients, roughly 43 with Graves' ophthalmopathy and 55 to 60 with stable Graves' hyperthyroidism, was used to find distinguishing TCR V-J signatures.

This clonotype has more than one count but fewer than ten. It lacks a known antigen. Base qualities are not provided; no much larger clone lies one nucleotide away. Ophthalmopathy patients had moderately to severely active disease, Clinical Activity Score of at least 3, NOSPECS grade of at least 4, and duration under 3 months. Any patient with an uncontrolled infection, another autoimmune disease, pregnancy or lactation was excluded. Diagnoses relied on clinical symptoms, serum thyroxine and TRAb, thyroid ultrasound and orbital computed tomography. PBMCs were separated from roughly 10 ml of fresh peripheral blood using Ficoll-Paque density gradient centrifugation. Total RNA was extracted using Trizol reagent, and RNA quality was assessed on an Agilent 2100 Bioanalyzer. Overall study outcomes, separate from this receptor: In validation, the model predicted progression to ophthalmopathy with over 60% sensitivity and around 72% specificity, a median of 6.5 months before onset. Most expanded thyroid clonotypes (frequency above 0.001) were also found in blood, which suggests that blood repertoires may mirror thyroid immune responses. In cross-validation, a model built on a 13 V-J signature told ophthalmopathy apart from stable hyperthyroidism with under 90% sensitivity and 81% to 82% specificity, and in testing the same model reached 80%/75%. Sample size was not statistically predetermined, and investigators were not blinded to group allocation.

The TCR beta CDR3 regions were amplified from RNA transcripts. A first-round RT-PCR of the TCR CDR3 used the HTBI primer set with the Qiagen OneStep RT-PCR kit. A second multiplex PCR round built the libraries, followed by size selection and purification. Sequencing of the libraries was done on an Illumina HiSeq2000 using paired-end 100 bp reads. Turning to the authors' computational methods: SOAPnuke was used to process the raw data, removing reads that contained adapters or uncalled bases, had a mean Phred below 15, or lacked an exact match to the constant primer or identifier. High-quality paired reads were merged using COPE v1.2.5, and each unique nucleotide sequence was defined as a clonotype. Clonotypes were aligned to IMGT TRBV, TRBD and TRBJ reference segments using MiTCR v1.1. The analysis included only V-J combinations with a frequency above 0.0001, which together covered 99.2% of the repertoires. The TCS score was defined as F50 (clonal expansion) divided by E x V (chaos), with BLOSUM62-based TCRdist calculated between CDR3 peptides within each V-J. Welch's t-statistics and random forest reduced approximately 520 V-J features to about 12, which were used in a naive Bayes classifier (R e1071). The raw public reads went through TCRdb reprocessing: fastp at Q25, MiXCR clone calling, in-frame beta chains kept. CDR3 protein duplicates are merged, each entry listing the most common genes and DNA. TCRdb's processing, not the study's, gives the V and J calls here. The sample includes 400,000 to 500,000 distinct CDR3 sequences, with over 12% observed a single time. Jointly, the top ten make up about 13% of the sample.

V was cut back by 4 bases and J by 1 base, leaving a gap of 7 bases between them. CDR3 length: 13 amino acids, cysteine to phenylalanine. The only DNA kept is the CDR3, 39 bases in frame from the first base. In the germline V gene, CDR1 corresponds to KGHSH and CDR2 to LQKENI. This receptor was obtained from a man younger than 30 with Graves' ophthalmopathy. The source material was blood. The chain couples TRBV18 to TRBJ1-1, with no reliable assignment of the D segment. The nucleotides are TGTGCCAGCTCACAGTCAACGAACACTGAAGCTTTCTTT. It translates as CASSQSTNTEAFF.